The 27 T cell receptor beta chains below were found in one sample sequenced in a study of identical twins. In TCRdb, the 5' RACE reads were re-called with MiXCR into one record per CDR3 protein. The sample carries 300,000 to 400,000 distinct CDR3 sequences, approximately 13% recorded once. The sample was also reused in another study, on yellow fever vaccine responses in identical twins.

The sequenced material came from CD8+ T cells sorted from blood. The receptors were gathered from a young woman in good health.

This clonotype was seen only a few times. The CDR3 sequence is CASSHRTARGSYEQYF. In DNA, the CDR3 is TGTGCCAGCAGCCACCGGACAGCTAGAGGCTCCTACGAGCAGTACTTC. The rearrangement uses TRBV7-6 and TRBJ2-7, with D perhaps TRBD1 (6 bases). Germline CDR1 is SGHVS and CDR2 is FNYEAQ. CDR3 length equals 16 residues. With 5 bases removed from V and 0 bases from J, the gap between germline ends came to 17 bases.

This clonotype was detected a few times. The rearrangement uses TRBV28 and TRBJ1-6; 10 bases are shared with TRBD1. This CDR3 is built from 17 residues. The junction had 5 bases not matched to a gene; V was cut back by 6 bases and J by 0 bases. CDR1 MDHEN and CDR2 SYDVKM come from the germline V gene. This CDR3 reads CASRRQGASSYNSPLHF. In DNA form, the CDR3 reads TGTGCCAGCAGGAGACAGGGGGCAAGCTCCTATAATTCACCCCTCCACTTT.

This chain links TRBV4-1 with TRBJ2-1; maybe TRBD1 (6 bases). Trimming pared 0 bases from V and 0 bases from J, leaving 9 bases between. Germline-derived CDR1 and CDR2 are MGHRA and YSYEKL. The CDR3 has 16 amino acids. The CDR3 DNA is TGCGCCAGCAGCCAAGAGGACAGCCTCTCCTACAATGAGCAGTTCTTC. This sequence encodes CASSQEDSLSYNEQFF.

This clonotype has ten or more counts. This chain joins TRBV2 and TRBJ2-1; weak D call: TRBD1 (5 bases). CDR1 is SNHLY and CDR2 is FYNNEI in the germline V gene. V was trimmed by 10 bases and J by 1 base, leaving 8 bases between them. This CDR3 is 12 amino acids long. The CDR3, as DNA: TGTGCCACCCAGGGTTCCTACAATGAGCAGTTCTTC. Translated: CATQGSYNEQFF.

The chain combines TRBV19 with TRBJ2-7; tentative D call: TRBD2 (6 bases). V was pared by 5 bases and J by 1 base, with 24 bases between. This CDR3 spans 18 amino acids. CDR1 is LNHDA and CDR2 is SQIVND in the germline V gene (reference sequence). Here the CDR3 reads CASSLRAPGEGFSYEQYF. The DNA of the CDR3 is TGTGCCAGTAGTTTGAGAGCTCCGGGAGAGGGATTTTCCTACGAGCAGTACTTC. Looking up the rest from reference TRBV19 and TRBJ2-7 gives the full variable domain: DGGITQSPKYLFRKEGQNVTLSCEQNLNHDAMYWYRQDPGQGLRLIYYSQIVNDFQKGDIAEGYSVSREKKESFPLTVTSAQKNPTAFYLCASSLRAPGEGFSYEQYFGPGTRLTVT.

The genes are TRBV6-1 and TRBJ1-1; D is perhaps TRBD1 (6 bases). CDR1 MNHNS and CDR2 SASEGT come from the germline V gene. The CDR3 is 13 residues long. Trimming took off 3 bases at V and 4 bases at J, with 9 bases between the two ends. DNA for the CDR3: TGTGCCAGCAGTGACGGGGGCCCCACTGAAGCTTTCTTT. Amino acid sequence: CASSDGGPTEAFF.

V gene TRBV7-8 combines with J gene TRBJ2-1; 15 bases align to TRBD2. Germline V gene sequence: CDR1 SGHVS, CDR2 FQNEAQ. V gave up 5 bases and J gave up 5 bases; unmatched junction bases: 7. CDR3 length equals 17 residues. The CDR3 nucleotides are TGTGCCAGCAGCCCCAAAGGGACTAGCGGGGGGAACAATGAGCAGTTCTTC. This gives the protein CASSPKGTSGGNNEQFF.

This clonotype has a handful of counts. A read error may account for a junction end that differs from germline. The chain combines TRBV2 with TRBJ1-1; D is perhaps TRBD1 (5 bases). The CDR3 has 10 amino acids. CDR1 is SNHLY, CDR2 FYNNEI, per germline. CDR3 in amino acids: CATSTGGAFF. CDR3 nucleotides: TGTGCCACCAGTACAGGTGGAGCTTTCTTT.

This clonotype showed up just a few times. V gene TRBV20-1 combines with J gene TRBJ1-2; TRBD1 matches 7 bases. The CDR3 extends over 14 amino acids. In germline, CDR1 is DFQATT, CDR2 SNEGSKA (reference sequence). Trimming cost V 7 bases and J 2 bases; bases outside gene matches: 10. CDR3 loop: CSVYRGLANYGYTF. The CDR3 nucleotides are TGCAGTGTCTACAGGGGCCTAGCGAACTATGGCTACACCTTC.

Turning to this clonotype: At one of its ends the junction is not consistent with the germline gene, which may arise from a read error. The rearrangement joins TRBV7-6 to TRBJ2-6, with D possibly matching TRBD2 (6 bases). Germline V lookup: CDR1 SGHVS, CDR2 FNYEAQ. This CDR3 is built from 18 residues. CDR3 sequence reads: CASSWNTGGLSGAHVLTF. The CDR3 DNA sequence: TGTGCCAGCAGCTGGAATACCGGGGGACTCTCTGGGGCCCACGTCCTGACTTTC.

The chain is built from TRBV12-3 or TRBV12-4 and TRBJ1-6, with 8 bases identical to TRBD1. The length of the CDR3 is 15 residues. With 6 bases clipped from V and 7 bases from J, the junction kept 8 bases outside the gene matches. The CDR3 DNA follows: TGTGCCAGCAGCCCCCGGACAGGGTGGAATTCACCCCTCCACTTT. Translating gives CASSPRTGWNSPLHF.

This chain joins TRBV20-1 and TRBJ1-5; D is perhaps TRBD1 (5 bases). CDR3 length equals 14 residues. The germline V and J ends were trimmed by 1 base and 6 bases, with 13 bases remaining between them. Per the germline V gene, CDR1 is DFQATT and CDR2 is SNEGSKA (reference sequence). This chain's CDR3 is CSARGDKGSQPQHF. The CDR3 DNA sequence: TGCAGTGCTAGAGGAGACAAGGGGAGTCAGCCCCAGCATTTT.

The CDR3 protein is CASSYDLAGYEQYV. The CDR3 coding sequence is TGTGCCAGCAGTTACGACTTAGCGGGGTACGAGCAGTACGTC. V usage is TRBV6-2 or TRBV6-3 and J usage is TRBJ2-7; TRBD2 agrees at 8 bases. Germline V lookup: CDR1 MNHEY, CDR2 SVGEGT. The CDR3 length is 14 residues. V shed 2 bases, J shed 4 bases, and the junction held 4 bases outside the gene matches.

This clonotype was counted a few times. This chain uses TRBV7-9 with TRBJ2-5; D gene uncertain. V shed 2 bases and J shed 1 base, with 8 bases lying between them. CDR3 size: 14 residues. In germline, CDR1 is SEHNR, CDR2 FQNEAQ (reference sequence). Here the CDR3 DNA reads TGTGCCAGCAGCTTAACGAACTCCCAAGAGACCCAGTACTTC. Its translation: CASSLTNSQETQYF.

The rearrangement joins TRBV5-1 to TRBJ2-7; no clear D gene. The CDR3 loop spans 11 amino acids. The V end lost 5 bases, the J end lost 4 bases, and 7 bases lay between the germline ends. Germline loops: CDR1 SGHRS, CDR2 YFSETQ. The CDR3 is CASRDAYEQYF. The DNA of the CDR3 is TGCGCCAGCAGGGACGCGTACGAGCAGTACTTC.

This clonotype was seen at least ten times. This chain joins TRBV4-1 and TRBJ2-1, with D hard to call. This CDR3 region has 12 residues. The germline CDR1 and CDR2 sequences are MGHRA and YSYEKL. Trimming shortened V by 9 bases and J by 4 bases, and 10 bases separated the two germline ends. CDR3 DNA sequence: TGCGCCAGTGGAAACCGATACAATGAGCAGTTCTTC. It codes for CASGNRYNEQFF.

V is TRBV12-3 or TRBV12-4 and J is TRBJ2-1, with 14 nucleotides matching TRBD2. Losses at the gene ends were 1 base for V and 6 bases for J; bases not matched to a gene: 2. There are 16 residues in the CDR3. This CDR3 reads CASSLGLAGGGNEQFF. CDR3 coding DNA: TGTGCCAGCAGTTTAGGACTAGCGGGAGGGGGCAATGAGCAGTTCTTC.

The table lists this clonotype with many counts. V and J are TRBV7-9 and TRBJ2-7, with 9 bases identical to TRBD1. CDR1 and CDR2 (germline): SEHNR, FQNEAQ (reference sequence). The CDR3 is 15 residues long. The ends lost 5 bases at V and 4 bases at J; junction bases unmatched: 9. The CDR3: CASSQGPGQGYEQYF. The CDR3 DNA follows: TGTGCCAGCAGCCAAGGACCGGGACAGGGTTACGAGCAGTACTTC.

There are a few counts of this clonotype. V usage is TRBV7-9 and J usage is TRBJ2-7; 9 bases map to TRBD1. This CDR3 region has 14 residues. Germline CDR1 is SEHNR and CDR2 is FQNEAQ (reference sequence). The V and J ends lost 5 bases and 4 bases, in that order; junction bases with no gene match: 6. Here the CDR3 DNA reads TGTGCCAGCAGCGGACAGGGGTTCGCGTACGAGCAGTACTTC. It yields the protein CASSGQGFAYEQYF.

This clonotype was counted a few times. The chain links TRBV5-5 to TRBJ2-3, with D perhaps TRBD2 (5 bases). The V gene's germline CDR1 is SGHKS and CDR2 YYEKEE (reference sequence). CDR3 length equals 17 residues. V lost 4 bases, J lost 4 bases, and 22 bases lay in between. CDR3 protein: CASSHNTGLTPPDTQYF. CDR3 DNA sequence: TGTGCCAGCAGCCACAACACGGGGTTGACGCCCCCAGATACGCAGTATTTT.

The chain carries TRBV15 and TRBJ2-1, with 7 bases matching TRBD1. V lost 0 bases, J lost 4 bases, and 6 bases stayed unmatched. The germline gives CDR1 LNHNV, CDR2 YYDKDF (reference sequence). This CDR3 contains 16 residues. CDR3: CATSRELGGTYNEQFF. The DNA of the CDR3 is TGTGCCACCAGCAGAGAACTAGGGGGCACATACAATGAGCAGTTCTTC.

V is TRBV20-1 and J is TRBJ1-2; no firm D call. Trimming removed 0 bases at V and 5 bases at J, with 22 bases between. Germline-derived CDR1 and CDR2 are DFQATT and SNEGSKA (reference sequence). There are 17 residues in the CDR3. The chain's CDR3 is CSARDRPGELVGYGYTF. The CDR3 DNA follows: TGCAGTGCTAGAGACAGGCCTGGCGAGTTGGTGGGGTATGGCTACACCTTC.

This clonotype was found a few times. The genes are TRBV4-2 and TRBJ2-7, with TRBD2 matching 9 bases. The CDR3 has 15 residues. The V segment lost 0 bases and the J segment 3 bases; nucleotides outside the gene matches: 3. CDR1 and CDR2 from the germline V gene are LGHNA and YNFKEQ. CDR3: CASSQDTSGYYEQYV. In nucleotides, the CDR3 is TGTGCCAGCAGCCAAGATACTAGCGGGTACTACGAGCAGTACGTC.

The V and J genes are TRBV4-1 and TRBJ1-3, with D possibly TRBD1 on 5 matching bases. This CDR3 has 15 amino acids. V lost 1 base and J lost 4, with 11 bases in between. Germline V gene lookup returns CDR1 MGHRA and CDR2 YSYEKL. CDR3 sequence (DNA): TGCGCCAGCAGCCAAGTCGCAGGGACGGGAAACACCATATATTTT. As protein: CASSQVAGTGNTIYF.

This chain joins TRBV11-2 and TRBJ2-7; maybe TRBD2 (6 bases). The CDR3 spans 14 residues. V was cut by 0 bases and J by 4 bases, with 10 bases left in between. Germline V CDR1 and CDR2: SGHAT, FQNNGV. The CDR3 is CASSLDFSGYEQYF. CDR3 DNA sequence: TGTGCCAGCAGCTTAGATTTTAGCGGTTACGAGCAGTACTTC.

This clonotype was picked up a small number of times. The chain combines TRBV20-1 with TRBJ2-3; 12 bases map to TRBD2. The CDR3 is made up of 17 amino acids. After removal of 6 bases from V and 4 bases from J, the junction contained 14 bases not matched to a gene. Germline CDR1 DFQATT, CDR2 SNEGSKA (reference sequence). As DNA, the CDR3 is TGCAGTGCCACCGGACTAGCGGGATTTTTTGTAGCAGATACGCAGTATTTT. Translated, it gives CSATGLAGFFVADTQYF.

A few counts support this clonotype. The gene calls are TRBV7-9 and TRBJ1-2, with D unclear. The ends were cut back, 1 base at V and 6 bases at J, with 12 bases in the middle. From germline, CDR1 is SEHNR and CDR2 FQNEAQ (reference sequence). The CDR3 covers 14 residues. The CDR3 is CASSLEVVGDGYTF. The CDR3 DNA follows: TGTGCCAGCAGCTTAGAGGTCGTTGGTGATGGCTACACCTTC.